Listed below are T cell receptor beta chains from one sample, sequenced in a study of blood T cell repertoires in COVID-19. Generated by immunoSEQ multiplex PCR, the TCRdb table keeps only in-frame clones and is missing some. This sample yields almost 200,000 clones, of which about 90% are seen a single time; roughly 8.4% belongs to the top ten. Sequencing was carried out using PBMCs or T cells enriched from blood (not recorded which). These receptors all come from a woman between 18 and 29 years old who had recovered from COVID-19. The CDR3 runs from the conserved cysteine through the conserved F or W. D genes are given only for firm matches. Some rows have no size entry. The others give once, few or many, or a class for an expanded clone.

j_call	clone_size	d_call	v_call	cdr3_aa	cdr3_nt
TRBJ2-5	-	-	TRBV7-2	CASSLLGQPGETQYF	TGTGCCAGCAGCTTACTCGGACAGCCCGGGGAGACCCAGTACTTC
TRBJ1-6	-	TRBD1	TRBV27	CASSSTGGGISSYNSPLHF	TGTGCCAGCAGTTCCACAGGGGGGGGAATCAGCTCCTATAATTCACCCCTCCACTTT
TRBJ2-1	-	-	TRBV5-1	CASSIESSYNEQFF	TGCGCCAGCAGCATAGAGAGCTCCTACAATGAGCAGTTCTTC
TRBJ2-7	-	-	TRBV5-1	CASRPTGISPSRPLYEQYF	TGCGCCAGCAGACCTACAGGGATCTCCCCCTCCCGTCCGCTCTACGAGCAGTACTTC
TRBJ2-4	-	-	TRBV11-2	CASSLKRGGKNIQYF	TGTGCCAGCAGCTTAAAGAGGGGGGGCAAAAACATTCAGTACTTC
TRBJ2-7	-	TRBD2	TRBV18	CASSPAGVTYEQYF	TGTGCCAGCTCACCAGCGGGGGTTACCTACGAGCAGTACTTC
TRBJ2-5	-	TRBD2	TRBV7-9	CASSSGLLRGDQETQYF	TGTGCCAGCAGCTCGGGATTATTGCGGGGGGACCAAGAGACCCAGTACTTC
TRBJ2-7	few	TRBD2	TRBV5-1	CASSFSGGAYEQYF	TGCGCCAGCAGCTTTAGCGGGGGGGCCTACGAGCAGTACTTC
TRBJ1-4	-	-	TRBV12-5	CASGLRQNEKLFF	TGTGCTAGTGGTTTGCGACAGAATGAAAAACTGTTTTTT
TRBJ1-1	-	TRBD1	TRBV24-1	CATSDQGQGGTEAFF	TGTGCCACCAGCGATCAGGGACAGGGGGGCACTGAAGCTTTCTTT
TRBJ2-5	-	TRBD2	TRBV11-2	CASSRLGTSGGSGVTQYF	TGTGCCAGCAGCCGTTTGGGGACTAGCGGGGGAAGTGGTGTGACCCAGTACTTC
TRBJ1-5	-	-	TRBV6-4	CASSEGYSNQPQHF	TGTGCCAGCAGTGAGGGCTATAGCAATCAGCCCCAGCATTTT
TRBJ1-5	-	-	TRBV28	CASRGLTYSNQPQHF	TGTGCCAGCAGAGGACTGACCTATAGCAATCAGCCCCAGCATTTT
TRBJ1-2	-	-	TRBV2	CASIGTETLGYTF	TGTGCCAGCATCGGTACAGAAACACTTGGCTACACCTTC
TRBJ1-3	-	-	TRBV10-3	CAISESGQANFGNTIYF	TGTGCCATCAGTGAGTCGGGGCAAGCTAATTTTGGAAACACCATATATTTT
TRBJ1-2	-	TRBD1	TRBV6-4	CASSPGQGAVGYTF	TGTGCCAGCAGCCCGGGACAGGGGGCGGTCGGCTACACCTTC
TRBJ2-5	once	TRBD1	TRBV9	CASSVQGGQGTQYF	TGTGCCAGCAGCGTGCAAGGGGGCCAAGGGACCCAGTACTTC
TRBJ1-3	-	-	TRBV5-5	CASSLAGDAGNTIYF	TGTGCCAGCAGCTTGGCAGGGGATGCAGGAAACACCATATATTTT
TRBJ1-6	-	TRBD1	TRBV28	CASRETGRPPLHF	TGTGCCAGCAGAGAGACAGGGCGTCCACCCCTCCACTTT
TRBJ2-1	-	-	TRBV6-5	CASSQDRSTNEQFF	TGTGCCAGCAGCCAAGACAGGTCGACCAATGAGCAGTTCTTC
TRBJ1-2	-	-	TRBV6-4	CASSWGGQPNYGYTF	TGTGCCAGCAGTTGGGGAGGACAACCTAACTATGGCTACACCTTC
TRBJ1-1	-	-	TRBV12-3/TRBV12-4	CASSFGGTTEAFF	TGTGCCAGCAGTTTCGGGGGGACCACTGAAGCTTTCTTT
TRBJ2-3	-	-	TRBV7-9	CASSHKQSRTDTQYF	TGTGCCAGCAGCCACAAACAGAGCCGCACAGATACGCAGTATTTT
TRBJ1-4	-	-	TRBV30	CAWSVINEKLFF	TGTGCCTGGAGTGTTATTAATGAAAAACTGTTTTTT
TRBJ1-2	once	-	TRBV15	CATSRDWTNYGYTF	TGTGCCACCAGCAGAGATTGGACAAACTATGGCTACACCTTC
TRBJ1-1	once	-	TRBV28	CASSPGVSTEAFF	TGTGCCAGCAGTCCAGGGGTCTCCACTGAAGCTTTCTTT
TRBJ2-3	-	TRBD1	TRBV24-1	CATSLTGAGDTQYF	TGTGCCACCAGCCTGACAGGGGCTGGAGATACGCAGTATTTT
TRBJ1-4	-	-	TRBV7-3	CASSPNPGQLEKLFF	TGTGCCAGCAGCCCTAACCCCGGACAGCTAGAAAAACTGTTTTTT
TRBJ1-4	-	-	TRBV18	CASSPANNEKLFF	TGTGCCAGCTCACCAGCGAATAATGAAAAACTGTTTTTT
TRBJ1-1	-	-	TRBV6-1	CASSEYLRLIF	TGTGCCAGCAGTGAATACTTGCGGCTAATCTTT
TRBJ2-3	-	-	TRBV9	CASSVVGADTQYF	TGTGCCAGCAGCGTAGTCGGGGCAGATACGCAGTATTTT
TRBJ1-5	-	-	TRBV27	CASSLLSYNQPQHF	TGTGCCAGCAGTTTGCTCAGTTACAATCAGCCCCAGCATTTT
TRBJ1-1	-	-	TRBV29-1	CSVAPRQNTEAFF	TGCAGCGTTGCTCCCCGACAGAACACTGAAGCTTTCTTT
TRBJ1-4	-	TRBD1	TRBV5-4	CASSSGTVNEKLFF	TGTGCCAGCAGCTCCGGGACAGTAAATGAAAAACTGTTTTTT
TRBJ1-1	-	TRBD1	TRBV5-5	CASGLDRGRRAFF	TGTGCCAGCGGGCTTGACAGGGGGCGGAGAGCTTTCTTT
TRBJ1-1	-	TRBD1	TRBV11-2	CASSSLRDRNTEAFF	TGTGCCAGCAGCTCCCTCCGGGACAGGAACACTGAAGCTTTCTTT
TRBJ2-1	-	TRBD1	TRBV19	CASSIQGAGVPFF	TGTGCCAGTAGTATCCAGGGGGCCGGGGTTCCGTTCTTC
TRBJ1-2	-	TRBD1	TRBV27	CASSPLSAGGGGYTF	TGTGCCAGCAGTCCCCTTTCGGCAGGGGGCGGTGGCTACACCTTC
TRBJ2-7	once	TRBD1	TRBV28	CASSSGWGTGGYEQYF	TGTGCCAGCAGTTCAGGGTGGGGGACAGGGGGCTACGAGCAGTACTTC
TRBJ1-2	-	-	TRBV24-1	CATSDLGVSYGYTF	TGTGCCACCAGTGATCTCGGGGTTTCCTATGGCTACACCTTC
TRBJ1-1	-	-	TRBV7-9	CASSLTDMNTEAFF	TGTGCCAGCAGCTTAACAGACATGAACACTGAAGCTTTCTTT
TRBJ2-5	few	-	TRBV12-3/TRBV12-4	CASSENRWQTQYF	TGTGCCAGCAGCGAAAACAGGTGGCAGACCCAGTACTTC
TRBJ2-2	-	-	TRBV7-9	CASAIPGRATGELFF	TGTGCCAGCGCCATCCCCGGGCGGGCCACCGGGGAGCTGTTTTTT
TRBJ2-7	-	-	TRBV18	CASSPTPPAGRTYEQYF	TGTGCCAGCTCACCAACCCCCCCGGCGGGTAGGACCTACGAGCAGTACTTC
TRBJ2-5	-	TRBD1	TRBV7-9	CASAFPGDRGKETQYF	TGTGCCAGCGCGTTTCCCGGGGACAGGGGTAAAGAGACCCAGTACTTC
TRBJ1-2	-	-	TRBV5-4	CASSDTKPTNYGYTF	TGTGCCAGCAGCGATACGAAGCCAACTAACTATGGCTACACCTTC
TRBJ2-2	-	TRBD2	TRBV6-6	CASSYERGGNTGELFF	TGTGCCAGCAGTTACGAGCGGGGGGGCAACACCGGGGAGCTGTTTTTT
TRBJ2-3	-	-	TRBV7-2	CASSLDGGVSKRKYF	TGTGCCAGCAGCTTAGACGGCGGGGTATCAAAGAGGAAGTATTTT
TRBJ1-1	-	TRBD1	TRBV24-1	CATRTGATGNTEAFF	TGTGCCACCAGGACAGGGGCGACGGGGAACACTGAAGCTTTCTTT
TRBJ2-5	-	TRBD1	TRBV11-2	CASSRGTGGTETQYF	TGTGCCAGCAGCCGAGGGACAGGGGGCACGGAGACCCAGTACTTC
TRBJ2-1	-	TRBD2	TRBV19	CASSITSGGAGEQFF	TGTGCCAGTAGTATTACTAGCGGGGGGGCCGGGGAGCAGTTCTTC
TRBJ1-4	-	TRBD1	TRBV5-1	CASRPWDRGEKLFF	TGCGCCAGCCGCCCCTGGGACAGGGGTGAAAAACTGTTTTTT
TRBJ2-3	-	-	TRBV11-2	CASSTDGYGVSTDTQYF	TGTGCCAGCAGCACTGACGGTTACGGGGTTAGCACAGATACGCAGTATTTT
TRBJ2-7	-	-	TRBV4-1	CASSQGAGAVSYEQYF	TGCGCCAGCAGCCAAGGTGCGGGGGCGGTCTCCTACGAGCAGTACTTC
TRBJ1-2	-	TRBD1	TRBV5-4	CASRDRGDNYGYTF	TGTGCCAGCAGGGACAGGGGGGACAACTATGGCTACACCTTC
TRBJ1-2	-	-	TRBV5-1	CASRAAEGGYTF	TGCGCCAGCAGGGCCGCGGAGGGTGGCTACACCTTC
TRBJ2-4	-	TRBD2	TRBV6-4	CASREGPGEGNIQYF	TGTGCCAGCAGGGAGGGACCGGGGGAGGGAAACATTCAGTACTTC